This T cell receptor (beta chain) is drawn from a study of blood T cell repertoires in COVID-19. The overall study: Samples of COVID-19 (acute and convalescent) were obtained from the United States, Italy and Spain. Sample material is recorded as cDNA or gDNA derived from T cells, B-cell-depleted T cells, or PBMCs.

J lost 5 bases, V lost 5 bases, and 11 bases had no gene match. The CDR3 is 16 residues long. Germline V lookup: CDR1 MDHEN, CDR2 SYDVKM. Original processing methods: By means of reference gene primer amplification, nucleated cell counts were estimated. Data came from immunoSEQ multiplex PCR; TCRdb stores just in-frame clones and leaves some out. D and trimming come from the DNA, and the V and J calls and clone size come from that table. The table has 120,000 to 150,000 clones, over 75% seen once. This clone was picked up a small number of times. This rearrangement joins TRBV28 to TRBJ1-5, with TRBD1 matching 8 bases. Sequencing used peripheral blood. The source is a human donor in a cohort sampled during active COVID-19. This chain's CDR3 is CASSLAGGQGHQPQHF. CDR3 coding DNA: TGTGCCAGCAGTCTGGCCGGAGGACAGGGCCATCAGCCCCAGCATTTT.